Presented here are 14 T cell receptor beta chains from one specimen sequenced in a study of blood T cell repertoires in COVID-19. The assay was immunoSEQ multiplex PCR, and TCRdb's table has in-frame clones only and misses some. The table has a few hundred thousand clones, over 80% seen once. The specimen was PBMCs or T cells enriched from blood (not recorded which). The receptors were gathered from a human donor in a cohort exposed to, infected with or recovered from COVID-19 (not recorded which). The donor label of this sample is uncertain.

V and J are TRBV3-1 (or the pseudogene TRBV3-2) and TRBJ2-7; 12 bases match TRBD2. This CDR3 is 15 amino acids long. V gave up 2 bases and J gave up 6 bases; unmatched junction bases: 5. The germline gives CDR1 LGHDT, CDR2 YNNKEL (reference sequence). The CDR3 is CASSQTSGGTGEQYF. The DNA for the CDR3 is TGTGCCAGCAGCCAAACTAGCGGGGGGACTGGCGAGCAGTACTTC.

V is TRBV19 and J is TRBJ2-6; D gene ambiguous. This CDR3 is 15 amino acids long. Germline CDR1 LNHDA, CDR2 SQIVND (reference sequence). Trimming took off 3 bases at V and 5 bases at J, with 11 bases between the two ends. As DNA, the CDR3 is TGTGCCAGTAGTATGTACGGTGATCGGGCCAACGTCCTGACTTTC. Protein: CASSMYGDRANVLTF.

The CDR3 bases are TGTGCCAGCAGCCATACCGGGACAGATTTCTACGAGCAGTACTTC. Its protein is CASSHTGTDFYEQYF. The chain couples TRBV9 to TRBJ2-7, with 7 bases aligning to TRBD1. This CDR3 is 15 amino acids long. CDR1 and CDR2 from the germline V gene are SGDLS and YYNGEE. Losses at the gene ends were 4 bases for V and 3 bases for J; bases not matched to a gene: 10.

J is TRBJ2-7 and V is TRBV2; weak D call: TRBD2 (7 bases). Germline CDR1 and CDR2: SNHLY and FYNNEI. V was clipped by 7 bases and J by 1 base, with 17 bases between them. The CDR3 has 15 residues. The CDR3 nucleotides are TGTGCCAGCACCGTCCGGGGGGACAATTCCTACGAGCAGTACTTC. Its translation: CASTVRGDNSYEQYF. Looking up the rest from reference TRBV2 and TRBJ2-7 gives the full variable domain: EPEVTQTPSHQVTQMGQEVILRCVPISNHLYFYWYRQILGQKVEFLVSFYNNEISEKSEIFDDQFSVERPDGSNFTLKIRSTKLEDSAMYFCASTVRGDNSYEQYFGPGTRLTVT.

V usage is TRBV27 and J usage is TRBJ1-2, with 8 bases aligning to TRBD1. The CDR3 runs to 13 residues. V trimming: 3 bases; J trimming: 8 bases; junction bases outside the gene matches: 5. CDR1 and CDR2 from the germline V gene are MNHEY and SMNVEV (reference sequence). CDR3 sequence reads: CASSFAPGGGYTF. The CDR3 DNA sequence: TGTGCCAGCAGTTTTGCCCCAGGGGGCGGCTACACCTTC.

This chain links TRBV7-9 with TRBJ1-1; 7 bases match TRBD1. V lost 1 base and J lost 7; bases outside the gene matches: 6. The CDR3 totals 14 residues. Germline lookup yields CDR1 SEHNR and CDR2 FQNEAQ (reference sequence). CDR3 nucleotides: TGTGCCAGCAGCTTAGTGGGACAGAAAAATGAAGCTTTCTTT. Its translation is CASSLVGQKNEAFF.

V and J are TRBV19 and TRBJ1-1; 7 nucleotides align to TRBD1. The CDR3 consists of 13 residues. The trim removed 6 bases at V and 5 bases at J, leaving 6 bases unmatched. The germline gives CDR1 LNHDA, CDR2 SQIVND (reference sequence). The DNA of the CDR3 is TGTGCCAGTAGCTACAGGGGCGGGACTGAAGCTTTCTTT. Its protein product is CASSYRGGTEAFF.

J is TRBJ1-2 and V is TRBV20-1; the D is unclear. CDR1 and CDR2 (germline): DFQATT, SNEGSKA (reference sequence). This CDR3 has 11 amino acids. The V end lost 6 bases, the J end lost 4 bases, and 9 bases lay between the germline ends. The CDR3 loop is CSATAGYGYTF. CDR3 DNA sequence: TGCAGTGCCACGGCGGGCTATGGCTACACCTTC.

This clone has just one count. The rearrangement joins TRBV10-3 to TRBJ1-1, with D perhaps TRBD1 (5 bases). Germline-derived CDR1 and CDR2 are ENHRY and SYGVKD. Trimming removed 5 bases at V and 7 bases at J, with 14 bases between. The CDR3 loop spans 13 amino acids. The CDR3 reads CAISPLTEGEAFF. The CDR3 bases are TGTGCCATCAGTCCTTTGACAGAAGGTGAAGCTTTCTTT.

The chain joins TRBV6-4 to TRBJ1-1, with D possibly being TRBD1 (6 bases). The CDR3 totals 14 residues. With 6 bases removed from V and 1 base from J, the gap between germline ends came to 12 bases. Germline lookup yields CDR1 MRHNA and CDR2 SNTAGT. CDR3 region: CASRPGRGNTEAFF. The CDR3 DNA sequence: TGTGCCAGCAGGCCGGGCAGGGGGAACACTGAAGCTTTCTTT.

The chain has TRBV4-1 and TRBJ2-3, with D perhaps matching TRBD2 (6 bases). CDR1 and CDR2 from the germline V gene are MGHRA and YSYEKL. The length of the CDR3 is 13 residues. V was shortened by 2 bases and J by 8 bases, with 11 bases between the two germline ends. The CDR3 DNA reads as TGCGCCAGCAGCCAATTGGGACTTCGTACGCAGTATTTT. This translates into CASSQLGLRTQYF.

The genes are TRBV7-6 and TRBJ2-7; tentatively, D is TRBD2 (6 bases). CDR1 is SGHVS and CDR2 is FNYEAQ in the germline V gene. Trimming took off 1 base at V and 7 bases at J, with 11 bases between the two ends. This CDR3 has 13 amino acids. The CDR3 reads CASSLDAGTEQYF. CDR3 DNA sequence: TGTGCCAGCAGCTTAGACGCGGGGACGGAGCAGTACTTC.

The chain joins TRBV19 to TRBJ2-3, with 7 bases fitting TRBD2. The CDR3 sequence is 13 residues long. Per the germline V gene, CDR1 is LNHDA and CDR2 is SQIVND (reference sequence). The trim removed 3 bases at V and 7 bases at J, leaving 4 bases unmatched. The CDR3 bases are TGTGCCAGTAGTATGAGCGGGGAAAATACGCAGTATTTT. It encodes CASSMSGENTQYF.

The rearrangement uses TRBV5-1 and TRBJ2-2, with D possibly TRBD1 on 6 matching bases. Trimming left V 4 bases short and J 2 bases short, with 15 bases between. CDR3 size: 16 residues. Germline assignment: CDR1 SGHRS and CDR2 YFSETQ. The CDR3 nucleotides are TGCGCCAGCAGCCCCTCCCAGGGGCCCAACACCGGGGAGCTGTTTTTT. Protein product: CASSPSQGPNTGELFF.